The TCR beta chain under discussion was sequenced for a study of T cell changes during pregnancy in multiple sclerosis. The method was immunoSEQ multiplex PCR; TCRdb's version includes in-frame clones alone and lacks a portion of them. The sample holds some 41,000 clones, 90% to 95% seen once. CDR1 MNHEY and CDR2 SVGAGI come from the germline V gene. This CDR3 spans 16 amino acids. J lost 5 bases, V lost 4 bases, and 7 bases had no gene match. This rearrangement joins TRBV6-5 to TRBJ2-3, with 12 bases lining up with TRBD1. The specimen was CD8+ T cells from peripheral blood mononuclear cells, collected in the third trimester of pregnancy. This clonotype was sampled from a female donor with multiple sclerosis, enrolled in a pregnancy study. CDR3 residues: CASSSGDRGLVDTQYF. In DNA form, the CDR3 reads TGTGCCAGCAGTTCCGGGGACAGGGGGCTTGTAGATACGCAGTATTTT.